The clone carrying this T cell receptor (beta chain) appeared many times. CDR1 is MDHEN and CDR2 is SYDVKM in the germline V gene. There are 14 residues in the CDR3. Trimming cost V 8 bases and J 2 bases, with 13 bases left between them. From RNA transcripts, TCR beta CDR3 regions were amplified. When the TCR CDR3 underwent first-round RT-PCR, the HTBI primer set was used. TCRdb analysed the multiplex PCR reads with MiXCR anew, one entry per CDR3 protein. Counted here are about 600,000 distinct CDR3 sequences, about 14% occurring once; the ten biggest clones make up over 6%. This record comes from a study of T cells in Graves' hyperthyroidism and ophthalmopathy. Study details: The authors collected peripheral blood at initial diagnosis, before any treatment.

A Clinical Activity Score of at least 3, a NOSPECS grade of at least 4 and a duration under 3 months were recorded in the ophthalmopathy patients. Orbital computed tomography, thyroid ultrasound, serum thyroxine and TRAb, and clinical symptoms together informed the diagnoses. Fresh peripheral blood, 9.5 to 10 ml of it, supplied the PBMCs. The gene calls are TRBV28 and TRBJ1-5; D unclear. Sequencing input: blood. The source of this sequence is a woman under 30 with Graves' ophthalmopathy. This chain's CDR3 is CASWPGVGNQPQHF. The CDR3 DNA reads TGTGCCAGCTGGCCCGGGGTGGGCAATCAGCCCCAGCATTTT. Full variable domain (remainder filled in from reference TRBV28 and TRBJ1-5): DVKVTQSSRYLVKRTGEKVFLECVQDMDHENMFWYRQDPGLGLRLIYFSYDVKMKEKGDIPEGYSVSREKKERFSLILESASTNQTSMYLCASWPGVGNQPQHFGDGTRLSIL.